This T cell receptor beta chain was captured by sequencing in a study of blood T cells in healthy people across ages. Study-wide results and limits: Naive CD4+ cell counts and diversity both ran higher in long-lived than in aged donors. Age advanced and TCR beta diversity per million T cells fell, roughly linearly.

Then a second PCR, running roughly 6 to 12 cycles, was carried out with a sample-barcoded 5' primer and a J-beta primer mix. Each CDR3 protein is one row after TCRdb ran MiXCR on the 5' RACE reads. Here the sample spans more than 800,000 distinct CDR3 sequences, roughly 45% being singletons. Germline CDR1 SGHAT, CDR2 FQNNGV. The V end was cut by 3 bases, the J end by 4 bases, with 14 bases between. This CDR3 has 15 amino acids. Peripheral blood, around 10 milliliters per donor, was collected. Extraction yielded at least 6 micrograms of total RNA per sample. Comment on this clonotype: Its antigen is not known.

Source material: blood. V and J are TRBV11-2 and TRBJ2-3; D call uncertain. The clonotype comes from a woman aged 60-70 years in good health. The CDR3 reads CASSFVRARADTQYF. CDR3 DNA sequence: TGTGCCAGCAGCTTCGTCCGAGCGCGCGCAGATACGCAGTATTTT.